A selection of T cell receptor beta chains follows, all from one sample in a study of blood T cell repertoires in COVID-19. Libraries were prepared by immunoSEQ multiplex PCR; TCRdb keeps only in-frame clonotypes and omits some of them. The sample lists under 200,000 clones, roughly 80% occurring once. Sequencing was done on a sample of peripheral blood. The receptor set was obtained from a man between 65 and 85 years old with acute or convalescent COVID-19. Each CDR3 is given with its conserved first and last residue. A D gene is named only where the DNA matches it firmly. For some rows the clone size is stated as once, few or many, or as a class when expanded; others skip it.

size	V	J	D	DNA	CDR3
few	TRBV15	TRBJ1-4	-	TGTGCCACCAGTTTGGGGGGGAATGAAAAACTGTTTTTT	CATSLGGNEKLFF
-	TRBV7-2	TRBJ1-2	TRBD1	TGTGCCAGCAGCTCCACAGGGGGCAGGGCCTATGGCTACACCTTC	CASSSTGGRAYGYTF
-	TRBV19	TRBJ2-3	TRBD2	TGTGCCAGTAGGTTAGCGGGGCACACAGATACGCAGTATTTT	CASRLAGHTDTQYF
-	TRBV28	TRBJ1-5	-	TGTGCCAGCAGTTTAGGAACAGGGTTTCAGCCCCAGCATTTT	CASSLGTGFQPQHF
many	TRBV3-1/TRBV3-2	TRBJ2-7	-	TGTGCCAGCAGCCCACAGCGGGTCTCCTACGAGCAGTACTTC	CASSPQRVSYEQYF
-	TRBV18	TRBJ2-3	-	TGTGCCAGCTCACCACCGGCGGGGGATACGCAGTATTTT	CASSPPAGDTQYF
-	TRBV29-1	TRBJ1-2	TRBD1	TGCAGCGTCCTTACAGGGGCGGCTAACTATGGCTACACCTTC	CSVLTGAANYGYTF
-	TRBV27	TRBJ2-7	TRBD1	TGTGCCAGCAGCCAACGGACAGGGGAAAGGTACGAGCAGTACTTC	CASSQRTGERYEQYF
-	TRBV11-1	TRBJ2-7	-	TGTGCCAGCAGCTTAGCGGCCGGGGTTGGGGAGCAGTACTTC	CASSLAAGVGEQYF
-	TRBV3-1/TRBV3-2	TRBJ2-7	TRBD2	TGTGCCAGCAGCCCTAGTAGCGGGGGAGCATTAGGCGAGCAGTACTTC	CASSPSSGGALGEQYF
-	TRBV2	TRBJ2-4	TRBD2	TGTGCCAGCAGTTCTGGACTAGCGACGAACATTCAGTACTTC	CASSSGLATNIQYF
-	TRBV5-1	TRBJ1-1	-	TGCGCCAGCAGCTTGGGTGTACAGTACACTGAAGCTTTCTTT	CASSLGVQYTEAFF
-	TRBV3-1/TRBV3-2	TRBJ1-2	-	TGTGCCAGCAGCCAAGATGAGCGGGTGGTATATGGCTACACCTTC	CASSQDERVVYGYTF
once	TRBV2	TRBJ2-3	TRBD2	TGTGCCAGCAGATTGGGACTAGCGGGGATTGCAGATACGCAGTATTTT	CASRLGLAGIADTQYF